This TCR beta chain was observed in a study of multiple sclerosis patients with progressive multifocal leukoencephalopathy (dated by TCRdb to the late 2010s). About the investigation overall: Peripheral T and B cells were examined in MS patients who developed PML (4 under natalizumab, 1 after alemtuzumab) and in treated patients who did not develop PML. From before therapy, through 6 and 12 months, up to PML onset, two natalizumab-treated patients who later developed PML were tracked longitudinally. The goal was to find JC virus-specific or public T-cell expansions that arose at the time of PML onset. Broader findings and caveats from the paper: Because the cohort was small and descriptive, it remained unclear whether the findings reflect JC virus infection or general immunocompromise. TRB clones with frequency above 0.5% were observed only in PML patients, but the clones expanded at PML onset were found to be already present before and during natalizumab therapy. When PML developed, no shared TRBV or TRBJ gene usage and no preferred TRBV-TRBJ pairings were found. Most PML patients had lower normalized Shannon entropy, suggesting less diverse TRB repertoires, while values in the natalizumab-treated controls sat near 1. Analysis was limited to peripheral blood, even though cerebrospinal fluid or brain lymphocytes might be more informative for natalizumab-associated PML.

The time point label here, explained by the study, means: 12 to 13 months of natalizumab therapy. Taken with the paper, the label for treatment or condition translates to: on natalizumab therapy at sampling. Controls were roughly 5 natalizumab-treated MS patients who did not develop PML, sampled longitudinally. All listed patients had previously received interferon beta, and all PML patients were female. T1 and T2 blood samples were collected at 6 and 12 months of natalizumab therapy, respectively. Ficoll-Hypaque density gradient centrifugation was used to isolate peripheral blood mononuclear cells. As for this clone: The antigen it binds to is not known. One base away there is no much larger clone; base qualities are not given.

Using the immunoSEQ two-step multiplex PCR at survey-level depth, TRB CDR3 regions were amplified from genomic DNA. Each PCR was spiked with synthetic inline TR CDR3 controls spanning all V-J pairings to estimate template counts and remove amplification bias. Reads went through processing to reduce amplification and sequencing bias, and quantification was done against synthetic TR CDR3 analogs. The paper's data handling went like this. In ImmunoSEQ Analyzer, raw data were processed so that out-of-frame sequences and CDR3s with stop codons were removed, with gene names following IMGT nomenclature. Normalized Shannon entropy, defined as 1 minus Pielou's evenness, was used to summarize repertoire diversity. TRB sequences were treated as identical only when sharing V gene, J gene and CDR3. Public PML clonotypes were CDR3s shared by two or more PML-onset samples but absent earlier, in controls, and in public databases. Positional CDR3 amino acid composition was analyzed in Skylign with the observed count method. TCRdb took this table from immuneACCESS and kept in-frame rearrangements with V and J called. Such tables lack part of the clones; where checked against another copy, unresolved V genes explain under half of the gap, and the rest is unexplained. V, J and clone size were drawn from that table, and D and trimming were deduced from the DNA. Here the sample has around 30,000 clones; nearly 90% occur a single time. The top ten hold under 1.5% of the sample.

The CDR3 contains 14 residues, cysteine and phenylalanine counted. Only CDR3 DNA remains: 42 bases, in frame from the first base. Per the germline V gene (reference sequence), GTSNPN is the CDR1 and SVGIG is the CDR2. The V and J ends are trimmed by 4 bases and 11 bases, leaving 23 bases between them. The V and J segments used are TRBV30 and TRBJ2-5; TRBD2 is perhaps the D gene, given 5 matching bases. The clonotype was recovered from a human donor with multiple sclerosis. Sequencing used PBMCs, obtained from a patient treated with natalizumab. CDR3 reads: CAWTPGSIGGEQYF. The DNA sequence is TGTGCCTGGACCCCGGGCTCTATTGGTGGGGAGCAGTACTTC.